This TCR beta chain was sequenced in a study of blood T cell repertoires in COVID-19. Study-wide context: Researchers got acute and convalescent COVID-19 samples from the United States, Italy and Spain. Sample material is recorded as cDNA or gDNA derived from T cells, B-cell-depleted T cells, or PBMCs.

This CDR3 region has 14 residues. CDR1 and CDR2 (germline): SNHLY, FYNNEI. V was cut by 4 bases and J by 11 bases, with 20 bases left in between. Source study methods: Nucleated cell number was recorded as an estimate derived from reference gene primer amplification. Only in-frame clones appear in the TCRdb table, and some are missing; sequencing was by immunoSEQ multiplex PCR. V, J and clone size derive from that table, while D and trimming were established from the DNA sequence. This sample yields 120,000 or so clones, of which approximately 79% are seen a single time; approximately 16% belongs to the top ten.

Sequencing input: peripheral blood. This sequence joins TRBV2 and TRBJ1-1; TRBD1 is a possible D gene (5 bases). The sequence was obtained from a woman of 80 years or more with active or convalescent COVID-19. The CDR3 loop is CASSGIAGLGPAFF. CDR3 DNA: TGTGCCAGCAGTGGGATAGCGGGGCTGGGTCCGGCTTTCTTT.